The T cell receptor (beta chain) described here comes from a study of T cell responses to AZD1222 COVID-19 vaccine. Study in general: Second-dose intervals of approximately 4 or approximately 12 weeks were pooled. Study observations and caveats: Dominant at 160-218 and 743-854, vaccine-associated CD4 TCRs also spanned spike. Targeting of unmutated variant regions was reportedly seen in nearly half of spike-specific TCRs.

Here immunoSEQ multiplex PCR was the method, and the copy in TCRdb shows in-frame clones only, minus some. The sample has more than 150,000 clones, around nine tenths seen once. As for this clone: The antigen is undetermined.

The length of the CDR3 is 14 residues. Trimming left V 5 bases short and J 3 bases short, with 14 bases between. Germline CDR1 reads MDHEN; CDR2 reads SYDVKM. Source: peripheral blood, taken on day 0 of AZD1222 vaccination. The sequence derives from an adult in good health. The genes are TRBV28 and TRBJ2-7; the D gene is possibly TRBD2 (5 bases). The CDR3 sequence: CASSRGGPLYEQYF. DNA of the CDR3: TGTGCCAGCAGTCGCGGAGGTCCTCTCTACGAGCAGTACTTC.